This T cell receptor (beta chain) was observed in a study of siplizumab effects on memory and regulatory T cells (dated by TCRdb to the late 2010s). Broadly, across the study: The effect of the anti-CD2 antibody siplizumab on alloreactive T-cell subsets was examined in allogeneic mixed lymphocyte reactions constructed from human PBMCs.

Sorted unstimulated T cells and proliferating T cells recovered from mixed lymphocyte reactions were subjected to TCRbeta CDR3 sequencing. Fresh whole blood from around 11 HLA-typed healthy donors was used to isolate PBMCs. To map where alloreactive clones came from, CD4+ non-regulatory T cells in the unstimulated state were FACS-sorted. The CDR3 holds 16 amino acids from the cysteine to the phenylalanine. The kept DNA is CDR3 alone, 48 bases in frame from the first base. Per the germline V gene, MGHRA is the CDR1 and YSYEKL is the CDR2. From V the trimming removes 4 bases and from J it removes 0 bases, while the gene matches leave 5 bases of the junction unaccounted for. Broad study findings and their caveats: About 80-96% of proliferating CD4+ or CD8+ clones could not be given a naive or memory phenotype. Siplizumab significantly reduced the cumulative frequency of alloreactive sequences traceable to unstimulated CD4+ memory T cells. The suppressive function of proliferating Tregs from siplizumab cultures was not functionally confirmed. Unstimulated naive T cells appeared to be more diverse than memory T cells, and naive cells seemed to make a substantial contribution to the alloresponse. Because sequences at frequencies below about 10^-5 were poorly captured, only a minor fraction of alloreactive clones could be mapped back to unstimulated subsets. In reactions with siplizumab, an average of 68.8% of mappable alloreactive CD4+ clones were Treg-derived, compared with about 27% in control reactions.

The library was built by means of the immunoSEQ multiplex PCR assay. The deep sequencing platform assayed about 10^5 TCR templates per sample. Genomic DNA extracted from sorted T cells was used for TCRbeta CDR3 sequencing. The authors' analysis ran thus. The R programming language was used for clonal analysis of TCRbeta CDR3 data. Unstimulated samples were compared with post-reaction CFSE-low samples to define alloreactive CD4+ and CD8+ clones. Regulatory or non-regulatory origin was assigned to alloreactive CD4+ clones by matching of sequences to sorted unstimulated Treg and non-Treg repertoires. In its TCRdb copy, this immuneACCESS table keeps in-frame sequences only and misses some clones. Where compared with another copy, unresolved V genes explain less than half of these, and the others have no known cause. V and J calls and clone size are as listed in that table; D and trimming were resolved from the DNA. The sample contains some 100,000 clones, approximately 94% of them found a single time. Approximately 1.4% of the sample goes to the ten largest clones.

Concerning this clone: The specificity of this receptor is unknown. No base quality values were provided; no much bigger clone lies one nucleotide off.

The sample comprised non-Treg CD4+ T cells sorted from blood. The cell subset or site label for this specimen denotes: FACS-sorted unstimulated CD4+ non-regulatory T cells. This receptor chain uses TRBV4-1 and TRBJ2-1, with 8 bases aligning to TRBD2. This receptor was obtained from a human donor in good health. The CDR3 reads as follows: CASSPVAGYSYNEQFF. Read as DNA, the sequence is TGCGCCAGCAGCCCCGTAGCGGGATACTCCTACAATGAGCAGTTCTTC.